This T cell receptor (beta chain) was captured by sequencing in a study of shared clonotypes between healthy human individuals. Study-level background: A couple of women and a few men aged 18 to 49 made up the donors. Notes on the study in general: Naive CD4 clonotypes were shared across several donors at about 5%. Unshared clonotypes carried lower generation probabilities than those common to all four donors.

Some clones are missing from TCRdb's copy, which holds only in-frame ones; the method was immunoSEQ multiplex PCR. Here the sample spans fewer than 1 million clones, around 96% being singletons. Germline V gene data show CDR1 as SGHNT and CDR2 as YYREEE (reference sequence). Trimming cost V 3 bases and J 1 base; bases outside gene matches: 14. This CDR3 comprises 18 residues. Terminally differentiated effector memory CD45RA+ cells were left out of the naive CD8 fraction, which was CD45RO-negative and positively selected for CCR7. Study donors comprised healthy, HIV-negative adults devoid of recent acute infection or vaccination. Notes on this clone: Its antigen is unidentified.

The rearrangement joins TRBV5-4 to TRBJ1-1; TRBD1 aligns across 8 bases. The sequencing input was naive CD8+ T cells sorted from blood. The clonotype comes from a young man in good health. Here the CDR3 DNA reads TGTGCCAGCAGCTCCCCTCCCGGGACAGGCCAGTGGAACACTGAAGCTTTCTTT. The encoded protein is CASSSPPGTGQWNTEAFF.